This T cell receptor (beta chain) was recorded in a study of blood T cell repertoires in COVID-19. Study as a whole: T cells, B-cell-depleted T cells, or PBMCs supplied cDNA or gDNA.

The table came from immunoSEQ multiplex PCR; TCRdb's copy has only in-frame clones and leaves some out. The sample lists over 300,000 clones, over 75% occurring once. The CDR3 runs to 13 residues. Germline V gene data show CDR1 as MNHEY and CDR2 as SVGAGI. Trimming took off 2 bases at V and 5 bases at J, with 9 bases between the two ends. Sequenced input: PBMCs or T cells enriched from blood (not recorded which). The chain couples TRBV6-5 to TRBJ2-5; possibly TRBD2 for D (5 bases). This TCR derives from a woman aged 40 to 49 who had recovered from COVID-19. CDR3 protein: CASSYGSGETQYF. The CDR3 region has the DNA TGTGCCAGCAGTTACGGCTCGGGGGAGACCCAGTACTTC.